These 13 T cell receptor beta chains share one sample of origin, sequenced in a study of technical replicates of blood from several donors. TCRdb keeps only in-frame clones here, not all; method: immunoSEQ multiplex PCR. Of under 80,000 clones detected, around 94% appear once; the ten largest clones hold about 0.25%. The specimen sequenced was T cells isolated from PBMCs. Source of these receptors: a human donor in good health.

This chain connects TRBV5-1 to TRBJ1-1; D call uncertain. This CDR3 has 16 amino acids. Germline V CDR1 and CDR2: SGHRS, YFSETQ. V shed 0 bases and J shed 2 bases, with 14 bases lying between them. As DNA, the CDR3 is TGCGCCAGCAGCTTGGGCCCCAGGCAAACAAACACTGAAGCTTTCTTT. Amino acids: CASSLGPRQTNTEAFF. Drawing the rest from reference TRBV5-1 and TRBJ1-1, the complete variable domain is KAGVTQTPRYLIKTRGQQVTLSCSPISGHRSVSWYQQTPGQGLQFLFEYFSETQRNKGNFPGRFSGRQFSNSRSEMNVSTLELGDSALYLCASSLGPRQTNTEAFFGQGTRLTVV.

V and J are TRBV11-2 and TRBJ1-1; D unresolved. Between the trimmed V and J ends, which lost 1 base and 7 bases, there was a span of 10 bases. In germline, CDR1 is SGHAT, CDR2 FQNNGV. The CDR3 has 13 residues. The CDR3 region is CASSLGKEGEAFF. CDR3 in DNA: TGTGCCAGCAGCTTAGGGAAGGAGGGTGAAGCTTTCTTT.

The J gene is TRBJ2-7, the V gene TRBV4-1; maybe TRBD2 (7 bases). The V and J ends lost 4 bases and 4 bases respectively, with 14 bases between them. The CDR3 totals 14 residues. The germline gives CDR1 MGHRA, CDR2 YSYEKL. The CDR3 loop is CASSLRGPVYEQYF. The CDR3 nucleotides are TGCGCCAGCAGCCTGCGGGGGCCGGTGTACGAGCAGTACTTC.

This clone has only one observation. CDR3: CASSPGTINQPQHF. CDR3 in DNA: TGCGCCAGCAGTCCCGGGACAATAAATCAGCCCCAGCATTTT. The chain combines TRBV5-1 with TRBJ1-5; possibly TRBD1 for D (6 bases). Trimming left V 5 bases short and J 4 bases short, with 13 bases between. Per the germline V gene, CDR1 is SGHRS and CDR2 is YFSETQ. The CDR3 loop spans 14 amino acids.

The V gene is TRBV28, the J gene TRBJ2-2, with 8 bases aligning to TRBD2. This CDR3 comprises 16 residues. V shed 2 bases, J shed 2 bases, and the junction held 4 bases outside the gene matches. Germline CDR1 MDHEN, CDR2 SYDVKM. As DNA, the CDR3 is TGTGCCAGCAGTTTAATGGGACTAGGAAACACCGGGGAGCTGTTTTTT. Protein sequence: CASSLMGLGNTGELFF.

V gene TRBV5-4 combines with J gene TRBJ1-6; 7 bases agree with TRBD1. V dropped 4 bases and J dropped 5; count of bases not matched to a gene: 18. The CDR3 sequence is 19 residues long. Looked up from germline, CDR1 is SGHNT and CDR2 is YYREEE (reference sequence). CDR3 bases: TGTGCCAGCAGCCCGCCCAACCAGGACAGGCCGGCGGATAATTCACCCCTCCACTTT. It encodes CASSPPNQDRPADNSPLHF. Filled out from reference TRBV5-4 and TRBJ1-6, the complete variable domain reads ETGVTQSPTHLIKTRGQQVTLRCSSQSGHNTVSWYQQALGQGPQFIFQYYREEENGRGNFPPRFSGLQFPNYSSELNVNALELDDSALYLCASSPPNQDRPADNSPLHFGNGTRLTVT.

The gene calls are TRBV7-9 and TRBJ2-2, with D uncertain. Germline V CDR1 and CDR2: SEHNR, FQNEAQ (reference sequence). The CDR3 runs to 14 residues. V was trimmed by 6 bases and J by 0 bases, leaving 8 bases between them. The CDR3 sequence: CASRPNTNTGELFF. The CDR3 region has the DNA TGTGCCAGCAGGCCCAACACGAACACCGGGGAGCTGTTTTTT. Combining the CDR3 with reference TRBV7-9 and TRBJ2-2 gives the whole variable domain DTGVSQNPRHKITKRGQNVTFRCDPISEHNRLYWYRQTLGQGPEFLTYFQNEAQLEKSRLLSDRFSAERPKGSFSTLEIQRTEQGDSAMYLCASRPNTNTGELFFGEGSRLTVL.

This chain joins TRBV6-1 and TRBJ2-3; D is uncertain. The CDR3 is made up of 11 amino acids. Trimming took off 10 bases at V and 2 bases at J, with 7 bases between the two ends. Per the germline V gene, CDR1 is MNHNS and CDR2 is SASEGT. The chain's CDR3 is CATAFTDTQYF. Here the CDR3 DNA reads TGTGCCACAGCGTTCACAGATACGCAGTATTTT.

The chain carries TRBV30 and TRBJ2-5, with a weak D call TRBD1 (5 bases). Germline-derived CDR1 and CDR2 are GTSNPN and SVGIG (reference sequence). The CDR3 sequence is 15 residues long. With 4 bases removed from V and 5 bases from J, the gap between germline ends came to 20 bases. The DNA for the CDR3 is TGTGCCTGGACCAATGGGGCGGCCAGGACCGAGACCCAGTACTTC. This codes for CAWTNGAARTETQYF. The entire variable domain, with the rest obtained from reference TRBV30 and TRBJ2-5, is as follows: SQTIHQWPATLVQPVGSPLSLECTVEGTSNPNLYWYRQAAGRGLQLLFYSVGIGQISSEVPQNLSASRPQDRQFILSSKKLLLSDSGFYLCAWTNGAARTETQYFGPGTRLLVL.

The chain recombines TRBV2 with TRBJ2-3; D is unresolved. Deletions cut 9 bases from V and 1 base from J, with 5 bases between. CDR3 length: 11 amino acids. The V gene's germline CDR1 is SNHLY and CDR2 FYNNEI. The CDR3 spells CARRGTDTQYF. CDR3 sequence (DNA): TGTGCCAGGAGAGGCACAGATACGCAGTATTTT.

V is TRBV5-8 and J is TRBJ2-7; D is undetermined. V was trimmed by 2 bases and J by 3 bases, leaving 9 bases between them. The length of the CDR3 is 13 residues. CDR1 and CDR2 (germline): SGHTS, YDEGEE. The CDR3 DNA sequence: TGTGCCAGCAGCTTTACACCGCTCTACGAGCAGTACTTC. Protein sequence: CASSFTPLYEQYF.

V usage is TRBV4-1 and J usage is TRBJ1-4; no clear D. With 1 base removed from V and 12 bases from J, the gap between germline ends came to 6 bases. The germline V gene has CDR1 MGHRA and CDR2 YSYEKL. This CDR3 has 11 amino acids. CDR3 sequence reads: CASSQASQLFF. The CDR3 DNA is TGCGCCAGCAGCCAAGCTAGCCAACTGTTTTTT.

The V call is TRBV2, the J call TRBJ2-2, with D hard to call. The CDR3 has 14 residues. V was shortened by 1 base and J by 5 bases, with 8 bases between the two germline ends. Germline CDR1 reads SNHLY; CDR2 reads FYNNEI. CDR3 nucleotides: TGTGCCAGCAGTGAAGAAGCCCAAACCGGGGAGCTGTTTTTT. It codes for CASSEEAQTGELFF.